The next 29 T cell receptor beta chains were all read from a single sample in a study of blood T cell repertoires in COVID-19 (dated by TCRdb to the early 2020s). Library method: the immunoSEQ multiplex PCR assay. The immuneACCESS repertoire file appears here via TCRdb, limited to in-frame rearrangements. These files lack a portion of the clones; in checked studies, under half of the deficit traces to unresolved V genes, and the cause of the others is not known. The sample table records 75,000 to 95,000 clones; roughly 89% of these occur just once. The ten largest clonotypes hold more than 4.5% of the sample. The sequenced material came from peripheral blood. The receptor source for this set is a man between 60 and 70 years old with acute or convalescent COVID-19.

V gene TRBV3-1 (or the pseudogene TRBV3-2) combines with J gene TRBJ1-1; D is unclear. Deletions cut 2 bases from V and 0 bases from J, with 7 bases between. The CDR3 totals 14 residues. The V gene's germline CDR1 is LGHDT and CDR2 YNNKEL (reference sequence). The CDR3 is CASSQQQVNTEAFF. CDR3 nucleotide sequence: TGTGCCAGCAGCCAACAGCAGGTGAACACTGAAGCTTTCTTT.

This clone showed up just a few times. The V gene is TRBV5-4, the J gene TRBJ1-1; 9 bases are shared with TRBD1. Germline CDR1 SGHNT, CDR2 YYREEE (reference sequence). J was trimmed by 6 bases and V by 2 bases; bases with no gene match: 8. The CDR3 extends over 15 amino acids. The CDR3 protein is CASSFGTGGASEAFF. CDR3 DNA: TGTGCCAGCAGCTTTGGTACAGGGGGCGCCTCTGAAGCTTTCTTT.

V gene TRBV24-1 combines with J gene TRBJ1-2; 8 bases align to TRBD1. The V and J ends lost 5 bases and 8 bases, in that order; junction bases with no gene match: 15. The length of the CDR3 is 16 residues. Germline V CDR1 and CDR2: KGHDR, SFDVKD. The CDR3 reads CATSGSSRTGMIGYTF. The CDR3 nucleotides read TGTGCCACCAGTGGTAGTTCAAGGACAGGGATGATCGGCTACACCTTC.

The chain links TRBV23-1 to TRBJ1-4; 8 bases line up with TRBD1. TRBV23-1 belongs to the ORF category, with a function that is uncertain. There are 16 residues in the CDR3. V gave up 0 bases and J gave up 5 bases; unmatched junction bases: 5. This CDR3 is CASSQSDRGLNEKLFF. The DNA for the CDR3 is TGCGCCAGCAGTCAATCTGACAGGGGCCTAAATGAAAAACTGTTTTTT.

This clone was detected only once. V gene TRBV27 combines with J gene TRBJ2-5; the D is unclear. There are 14 residues in the CDR3. CDR1 MNHEY and CDR2 SMNVEV come from the germline V gene (reference sequence). With 4 bases removed from V and 0 bases from J, the gap between germline ends came to 9 bases. The CDR3 loop is CASSSLAYQETQYF. The CDR3 DNA is TGTGCCAGCAGTTCCCTGGCCTACCAAGAGACCCAGTACTTC.

V is TRBV6-1 and J is TRBJ2-2; tentatively, D is TRBD1 (6 bases). Germline loops: CDR1 MNHNS, CDR2 SASEGT. V gave up 2 bases and J gave up 7 bases, with 17 bases separating them. This CDR3 spans 16 amino acids. The DNA of the CDR3 is TGTGCCAGCAGTGAACCCAGGGGAAGGTTTATCGGGGAGCTGTTTTTT. Its translation: CASSEPRGRFIGELFF.

This chain connects TRBV7-9 to TRBJ2-3; 8 bases are shared with TRBD2. The junction had 5 bases not matched to a gene; V was cut back by 5 bases and J by 1 base. The CDR3 is 15 residues long. In germline, CDR1 is SEHNR, CDR2 FQNEAQ (reference sequence). Here the CDR3 DNA reads TGTGCCAGCAGCCGAATTAGCGGGGGCACAGATACGCAGTATTTT. This translates into CASSRISGGTDTQYF.

J is TRBJ1-6 and V is TRBV9; 10 nucleotides agree with TRBD1. Per the germline V gene, CDR1 is SGDLS and CDR2 is YYNGEE. The CDR3 has 15 residues. The trim removed 4 bases at V and 10 bases at J, leaving 8 bases unmatched. The CDR3: CASSSRQGALSPLHF. CDR3 DNA sequence: TGTGCCAGCAGCTCCCGACAGGGGGCTTTGTCACCCCTCCACTTT.

The chain links TRBV5-5 to TRBJ1-4; D ambiguous. Germline CDR1 reads SGHKS; CDR2 reads YYEKEE (reference sequence). This CDR3 contains 16 residues. Trimming took 0 bases from V and 2 from J, leaving 11 bases between them. For the CDR3, the DNA is TGTGCCAGCAGCTTGGCTCCAGTTTCGACTAATGAAAAACTGTTTTTT. Its protein product is CASSLAPVSTNEKLFF.

This chain connects TRBV13 to TRBJ2-1; D possibly corresponds to TRBD2 (5 bases). The CDR3 has 15 amino acids. V gave up 4 bases and J gave up 4 bases, with 14 bases separating them. CDR1 and CDR2 (germline): PRHDT, FYEKMQ (reference sequence). The CDR3 spells CASSSAGRAYNEQFF. Here the CDR3 DNA reads TGTGCCAGCAGCTCCGCCGGGCGGGCGTACAATGAGCAGTTCTTC.

The chain uses TRBV12-5 and TRBJ2-7, with D maybe TRBD1 (5 bases). Germline V gene sequence: CDR1 LGHNT, CDR2 FRNRAP. The V end lost 1 base, the J end lost 4 bases, and 11 bases lay between the germline ends. The CDR3 has 14 amino acids. CDR3 nucleotides: TGTGCTAGTGGTTTGGGGGTGCAGGGATACGAGCAGTACTTC. It translates to CASGLGVQGYEQYF.

V and J are TRBV7-2 and TRBJ2-4; D may be TRBD1 (5 bases). With 4 bases removed from V and 7 bases from J, the gap between germline ends came to 8 bases. Germline loops: CDR1 SGHTA, CDR2 FQGNSA. This CDR3 has 12 amino acids. CDR3 sequence reads: CASSSSGNIQYF. The CDR3 DNA is TGTGCCAGCAGCTCATCAGGGAACATTCAGTACTTC.

The chain carries TRBV3-1 (or the pseudogene TRBV3-2) and TRBJ2-1; possibly TRBD2 for D (6 bases). CDR1 and CDR2 from the germline V gene are LGHDT and YNNKEL (reference sequence). Trimming shortened V by 4 bases and J by 0 bases, and 22 bases separated the two germline ends. This CDR3 is 19 amino acids long. CDR3 residues: CASSPERAMTSPSYNEQFF. CDR3 nucleotides: TGTGCCAGCAGCCCCGAGCGGGCCATGACTTCCCCCTCCTACAATGAGCAGTTCTTC.

This clone has only a few counts. The J gene is TRBJ2-7, the V gene TRBV2; no clear D gene. This CDR3 is built from 14 residues. Germline V gene data show CDR1 as SNHLY and CDR2 as FYNNEI. The V end lost 3 bases, the J end lost 2 bases, and 11 bases lay between the germline ends. CDR3 amino acids: CASSDHGGPYEQYF. In nucleotides, the CDR3 is TGTGCCAGCAGTGACCACGGCGGCCCCTACGAGCAGTACTTC.

The genes are TRBV11-2 and TRBJ2-3; 7 bases match TRBD2. The CDR3 covers 18 residues. In germline, CDR1 is SGHAT, CDR2 FQNNGV. Trimming took 6 bases from V and 2 from J; bases not matched to a gene: 17. CDR3 in amino acids: CASRPIRAREGITDTQYF. The CDR3 DNA reads as TGTGCCAGCAGGCCCATCCGGGCCAGGGAGGGGATCACAGATACGCAGTATTTT.

The V and J genes are TRBV14 and TRBJ2-6, with TRBD1 matching over 10 bases. The CDR3 extends over 22 amino acids. The junction had 14 bases not matched to a gene; V was cut back by 0 bases and J by 0 bases. CDR1 is SGHDN, CDR2 FVKESK, per germline. The CDR3 protein is CASSQEFWDRGFTSSGANVLTF. CDR3 sequence (DNA): TGTGCCAGCAGCCAAGAGTTCTGGGACAGGGGTTTTACGTCCTCTGGGGCCAACGTCCTGACTTTC. Variable domain in full (rest from reference TRBV14 and TRBJ2-6): EAGVTQFPSHSVIEKGQTVTLRCDPISGHDNLYWYRRVMGKEIKFLLHFVKESKQDESGMPNNRFLAERTGGTYSTLKVQPAELEDSGVYFCASSQEFWDRGFTSSGANVLTFGAGSRLTVL.

The chain links TRBV7-2 to TRBJ2-1; TRBD1 is a possible D gene (5 bases). Germline CDR1 reads SGHTA; CDR2 reads FQGNSA. V lost 1 base and J lost 2, with 9 bases in between. This CDR3 is built from 15 residues. The CDR3 region has the DNA TGTGCCAGCAGCTTAGAGGGGCCCGCCTACAATGAGCAGTTCTTC. Translation gives CASSLEGPAYNEQFF.

V gene TRBV4-2 combines with J gene TRBJ2-3, with D possibly TRBD1 on 7 matching bases. Looked up from germline, CDR1 is LGHNA and CDR2 is YNFKEQ. CDR3 length: 14 residues. With 4 bases removed from V and 5 bases from J, the gap between germline ends came to 13 bases. The CDR3 DNA reads as TGTGCCAGCAGCCCCCACAGGGGAGGAGATACGCAGTATTTT. Translated: CASSPHRGGDTQYF.

This clone is a singleton in its sample. CDR3 nucleotides: TGTGCCAGCAGGTATCGGGGTGGAAACACCATATATTTT. It is translated as CASRYRGGNTIYF. The genes are TRBV6-5 and TRBJ1-3; no definite D call. With 6 bases removed from V and 3 bases from J, the gap between germline ends came to 9 bases. The CDR3 spans 13 residues. Looked up from germline, CDR1 is MNHEY and CDR2 is SVGAGI.

The chain uses TRBV7-2 and TRBJ1-1; 8 nucleotides agree with TRBD1. This CDR3 contains 16 residues. Germline CDR1 reads SGHTA; CDR2 reads FQGNSA. V shed 2 bases, J shed 6 bases, and the junction held 11 bases outside the gene matches. The CDR3 reads CASSLFGQGASPEAFF. DNA of the CDR3: TGTGCCAGCAGCTTATTTGGTCAGGGGGCGTCGCCTGAAGCTTTCTTT.

The V gene is TRBV10-3, the J gene TRBJ1-5; D uncertain. This CDR3 region has 14 residues. Trimming took 6 bases from V and 4 from J, leaving 13 bases between them. Per the germline V gene, CDR1 is ENHRY and CDR2 is SYGVKD. The CDR3 protein is CAISLSDLNQPQHF. In DNA, the CDR3 is TGTGCCATCAGCTTGAGCGACCTGAATCAGCCCCAGCATTTT.

The chain couples TRBV12-5 to TRBJ1-1; D uncertain. The CDR3 covers 11 residues. The germline V and J ends were trimmed by 1 base and 10 bases, with 7 bases remaining between them. Germline-derived CDR1 and CDR2 are LGHNT and FRNRAP. The CDR3 sequence is CASGLDSIAFF. CDR3 coding DNA: TGTGCTAGTGGTTTGGACAGCATAGCTTTCTTT. Full variable domain (missing parts from reference TRBV12-5 and TRBJ1-1): DARVTQTPRHKVTEMGQEVTMRCQPILGHNTVFWYRQTMMQGLELLAYFRNRAPLDDSGMPKDRFSAEMPDATLATLKIQPSEPRDSAVYFCASGLDSIAFFGQGTRLTVV.

The chain has TRBV11-2 and TRBJ1-2; possibly TRBD1 for D (5 bases). The ends were cut back, 3 bases at V and 0 bases at J, with 17 bases in the middle. CDR1 is SGHAT, CDR2 FQNNGV, per germline. CDR3 size: 17 residues. The CDR3 loop reads CASSLLGPGIANYGYTF. The CDR3 DNA reads TGTGCCAGCAGCTTGTTAGGGCCAGGGATAGCTAACTATGGCTACACCTTC.

CDR3 loop: CASSNGLAGVSYNEQFF. The CDR3 DNA is TGTGCCAGCAGCAACGGACTAGCGGGGGTTTCCTACAATGAGCAGTTCTTC. V and J are TRBV7-7 and TRBJ2-1, with TRBD2 matching over 13 bases. The CDR3 has 17 residues. The V gene's germline CDR1 is SSHAT and CDR2 FNYEAQ (reference sequence). The V gene end was trimmed by 5 bases and the J gene end by 1 base; junction bases not matched to a gene: 5.

In DNA, the CDR3 is TGTGCCAGCAGCTTAAGGGGTAGAGGAAACACCATATATTTT. This codes for CASSLRGRGNTIYF. V and J are TRBV11-2 and TRBJ1-3; D is possibly TRBD1 (5 bases). CDR3 length: 14 residues. The V and J ends lost 2 bases and 4 bases respectively, with 9 bases between them. Germline values: CDR1 SGHAT, CDR2 FQNNGV.

J is TRBJ1-5 and V is TRBV5-6, with 7 bases matching TRBD1. Unmatched junction bases numbered 9, after V lost 0 bases and J lost 6 bases. This CDR3 region has 16 residues. CDR1 is SGHDT, CDR2 YYEEEE, per germline. CDR3 amino acids: CASSLGQGVLGQPQHF. DNA of the CDR3: TGTGCCAGCAGCTTGGGACAGGGCGTTCTAGGTCAGCCCCAGCATTTT.

V gene TRBV5-8 combines with J gene TRBJ2-1; weak D call: TRBD2 (6 bases). Trimming cost V 0 bases and J 0 bases, with 10 bases left between them. Per the germline V gene, CDR1 is SGHTS and CDR2 is YDEGEE. The CDR3 is 16 residues long. The CDR3 region is CASSLAGGSSYNEQFF. In DNA, the CDR3 is TGTGCCAGCAGCTTGGCCGGAGGGAGCTCCTACAATGAGCAGTTCTTC.

The V gene is TRBV4-1, the J gene TRBJ2-1, with 7 bases lining up with TRBD2. CDR3 size: 13 residues. V lost 2 bases and J lost 6; bases outside the gene matches: 1. The germline V gene has CDR1 MGHRA and CDR2 YSYEKL. CDR3 in amino acids: CASSQPSGNEQFF. The CDR3 bases are TGCGCCAGCAGCCAACCTAGCGGCAATGAGCAGTTCTTC.

The rearrangement joins TRBV13 to TRBJ2-3; the D is unclear. Trimming pared 5 bases from V and 2 bases from J, leaving 2 bases between. The CDR3 spans 11 residues. Germline assignment: CDR1 PRHDT and CDR2 FYEKMQ (reference sequence). CDR3 sequence reads: CASSHTDTQYF. The CDR3 DNA reads as TGTGCCAGCAGCCACACAGATACGCAGTATTTT.